This is a list of T cell receptor beta chains from one sample in a study of blood T cell repertoires in COVID-19. Data came from immunoSEQ multiplex PCR; TCRdb stores just in-frame clones and leaves some out. Of 130,000 or so clones in the sample, about 83% were seen once. Sequenced input: peripheral blood. Receptors originate from a man aged 50 to 60 with acute or convalescent COVID-19. Both conserved end residues are part of each CDR3. The D gene is left open where the match is weak. Rows may omit the clone size; those that give it use once, few, many or a size class.

cdr3_nt: TGTGCCAGCATTGCGGAGCAGTATCAGCCCCAGCATTTT
cdr3_aa: CASIAEQYQPQHF
clone_size: .
v_call: TRBV6-6
j_call: TRBJ1-5
d_call: .

cdr3_nt: TGCGCCAGCAGCTTCGAACAGGGGGGGATAGATACGCAGTATTTT
cdr3_aa: CASSFEQGGIDTQYF
clone_size: .
v_call: TRBV5-1
j_call: TRBJ2-3
d_call: .

cdr3_nt: TGCAGCGTTGGAGGTGGGCCCCAACGGGGGGGGGACGAGCAGTACTTC
cdr3_aa: CSVGGGPQRGGDEQYF
clone_size: .
v_call: TRBV29-1
j_call: TRBJ2-7
d_call: TRBD2

cdr3_nt: TGTGCCAGCAGTTTTAGAGGGATGAGCGGCTACACCTTC
cdr3_aa: CASSFRGMSGYTF
clone_size: .
v_call: TRBV12-3/TRBV12-4
j_call: TRBJ1-2
d_call: .

cdr3_nt: TGTGCCAGCAGCTTACGTCAGGGCTATGGCTACACCTTC
cdr3_aa: CASSLRQGYGYTF
clone_size: .
v_call: TRBV7-2
j_call: TRBJ1-2
d_call: .

cdr3_nt: TGTGCCTGGAGCACGGGATCTGGAAACACCATATATTTT
cdr3_aa: CAWSTGSGNTIYF
clone_size: once
v_call: TRBV30
j_call: TRBJ1-3
d_call: .

cdr3_nt: TGTGCCAGCAGCTTAGGACAGGGGGCCACAGATACGCAGTATTTT
cdr3_aa: CASSLGQGATDTQYF
clone_size: .
v_call: TRBV7-2
j_call: TRBJ2-3
d_call: TRBD1

cdr3_nt: TGCGCCAGCAGCCAAGGGGGGACAGGCTATAATCAGCCCCAGCATTTT
cdr3_aa: CASSQGGTGYNQPQHF
clone_size: .
v_call: TRBV4-1
j_call: TRBJ1-5
d_call: TRBD1

cdr3_nt: TGTGCCAGCAGCGGTAGAGGATCGGGGGGAGTTTACAATGAGCAGTTCTTC
cdr3_aa: CASSGRGSGGVYNEQFF
clone_size: .
v_call: TRBV9
j_call: TRBJ2-1
d_call: TRBD2

cdr3_nt: TGCGCCAGCAGCTTTATTCCCGGCAGGGTGGGTGAAAAACTGTTTTTT
cdr3_aa: CASSFIPGRVGEKLFF
clone_size: .
v_call: TRBV5-1
j_call: TRBJ1-4
d_call: .

cdr3_nt: TGCAGCACTAGGACAGGGGGGGAGACCCAGTACTTC
cdr3_aa: CSTRTGGETQYF
clone_size: .
v_call: TRBV29-1
j_call: TRBJ2-5
d_call: TRBD1

cdr3_nt: TGTGCCAGTGGGACAGGGGGAACTATGTCTAATGAAAAACTGTTTTTT
cdr3_aa: CASGTGGTMSNEKLFF
clone_size: .
v_call: TRBV19
j_call: TRBJ1-4
d_call: TRBD1

cdr3_nt: TGCGCCAGCAGCTTGTCGCAGGAACTTAACTATGGCTACACCTTC
cdr3_aa: CASSLSQELNYGYTF
clone_size: .
v_call: TRBV5-1
j_call: TRBJ1-2
d_call: .

cdr3_nt: TGTGCCAGCAGTGAAGTGGCAGTACCCTCTGGAAACACCATATATTTT
cdr3_aa: CASSEVAVPSGNTIYF
clone_size: .
v_call: TRBV6-1
j_call: TRBJ1-3
d_call: .

cdr3_nt: TGTGCCAGTCCTGACTACCGCACAGATACGCAGTATTTT
cdr3_aa: CASPDYRTDTQYF
clone_size: .
v_call: TRBV2
j_call: TRBJ2-3
d_call: .